This T cell receptor (beta chain) appears in the sequencing data of a study of blood T cell repertoires in COVID-19. Overall study context: Researchers got acute and convalescent COVID-19 samples from the United States, Italy and Spain.

Deletions cut 5 bases from V and 11 bases from J, with 25 bases between. Germline V gives CDR1 SGHVS, CDR2 FNYEAQ. The CDR3 covers 15 residues. In the authors' methods: Reference gene primer amplification gave nucleated cell count estimates. Some clones are missing from TCRdb's copy, which holds only in-frame ones; the method was immunoSEQ multiplex PCR. Clone size and V and J calls were adopted from that table, with D and trimming inferred from the DNA. The repertoire holds about 97,000 clones, with 70% to 90% as singletons. Sequencing was done on a sample of peripheral blood. The sequence was obtained from a woman aged 25 to 39 with acute or convalescent COVID-19. V and J are TRBV7-6 and TRBJ2-7; possible D gene TRBD2, 7 bases. The CDR3, as DNA: TGTGCCAGCAGCCAAGGGGGAGGGAGCGGGGATCCCGAGTACTTC. Protein: CASSQGGGSGDPEYF.